The rows below give T cell receptor beta chains drawn from one sample of a study of blood T cells in healthy people across ages. TCRdb ran MiXCR on the 5' RACE reads and lists one entry per CDR3 protein. This sample has roughly 1 million distinct CDR3 sequences, with 20% to 25% found just once. The data were also submitted as part of a second study, on T cells of mothers and their children.

Material: blood. These receptors were collected from a girl aged 2-9 years in good health. Each CDR3 is given with its conserved first and last residue. Each record gives: J gene, D gene, V gene, clone size, CDR3 protein, CDR3 DNA. A D gene is named only where the DNA matches it firmly. Clone size is shown for a subset of rows, as once, few, many or a class of expanded clone.

>TRBJ2-7|-|TRBV9|-
CASSPAGFYEQYF
TGTGCCAGCAGCCCAGCAGGATTCTACGAGCAGTACTTC
>TRBJ2-4|TRBD2|TRBV12-3/TRBV12-4|few
CASSGRGDVGKNIQYF
TGTGCCAGCAGCGGGCGGGGGGACGTTGGCAAAAACATTCAGTACTTC
>TRBJ2-7|-|TRBV7-2|-
CASGFLGPSYEQYF
TGTGCCAGCGGATTTCTGGGGCCTTCCTACGAGCAGTACTTC
>TRBJ2-7|-|TRBV7-9|-
CASGAESSYEQYF
TGTGCCAGCGGAGCGGAAAGCTCCTACGAGCAGTACTTC
>TRBJ2-1|-|TRBV4-1|-
CASSQAMDGGVNEQFF
TGCGCCAGCAGCCAAGCTATGGACGGAGGCGTCAATGAGCAGTTCTTC
>TRBJ2-7|-|TRBV29-1|few
CSVAPGRPYEQYF
TGCAGCGTTGCTCCCGGGAGACCCTACGAGCAGTACTTC
>TRBJ2-7|-|TRBV7-6|-
CASSFVSGDYEQYF
TGTGCCAGCAGCTTCGTTTCAGGGGACTACGAGCAGTACTTC
>TRBJ2-7|-|TRBV27|few
CASSYFPSYEQYF
TGTGCCAGCAGTTACTTTCCCTCCTACGAGCAGTACTTC
>TRBJ1-2|TRBD1|TRBV12-3/TRBV12-4|few
CASSFGDRVAYTF
TGTGCCAGCAGTTTTGGGGACAGGGTGGCCTACACCTTC
>TRBJ2-3|-|TRBV29-1|-
CSVIYAGTTDTQYF
TGCAGCGTAATTTACGCAGGTACCACAGATACGCAGTATTTT
>TRBJ2-5|TRBD2|TRBV12-3/TRBV12-4|-
CASRAGGPSEETQYF
TGTGCCAGCAGAGCGGGAGGGCCTAGCGAGGAGACCCAGTACTTC
>TRBJ2-1|TRBD2|TRBV4-3|few
CASSQDRAGVYNEQFF
TGCGCCAGCAGCCAAGATCGGGCGGGGGTGTACAATGAGCAGTTCTTC
>TRBJ2-7|-|TRBV7-6|-
CASSLGAGLSYEQYF
TGTGCCAGCAGCTTAGGGGCAGGTCTCTCCTACGAGCAGTACTTC
>TRBJ2-4|-|TRBV12-3/TRBV12-4|-
CASGWGLAKNIQYF
TGTGCCAGCGGGTGGGGGCTAGCCAAAAACATTCAGTACTTC
>TRBJ1-2|-|TRBV5-1|many
CASSVSGHGNGYTF
TGCGCCAGCAGCGTGTCGGGACACGGAAATGGCTACACCTTC
>TRBJ2-1|TRBD2|TRBV9|-
CASSVGGLAGYEQFF
TGTGCCAGCAGCGTAGGGGGACTAGCCGGGTATGAGCAGTTCTTC
>TRBJ2-1|-|TRBV15|-
CATSRGLDQDEQFF
TGTGCCACCAGCAGAGGACTAGATCAGGATGAGCAGTTCTTC
>TRBJ1-2|-|TRBV25-1|few
CASKRDIYGYTF
TGTGCCAGCAAGAGGGACATCTATGGCTACACCTTC
>TRBJ1-4|TRBD1|TRBV28|-
CASSPFAVSGGGGEKLFF
TGTGCCAGCAGCCCCTTCGCCGTATCAGGGGGCGGGGGTGAAAAACTGTTTTTT
>TRBJ1-2|-|TRBV5-6|-
CASSLGYKVDGYTF
TGTGCCAGCAGCTTGGGGTATAAGGTCGATGGCTACACCTTC
>TRBJ2-5|-|TRBV5-1|few
CASSLDSASGTQYF
TGCGCCAGCAGCTTGGATAGCGCCTCAGGGACCCAGTACTTC
>TRBJ1-2|TRBD1|TRBV20-1|few
CSASGGEGTF
TGCAGTGCTTCAGGGGGCGAAGGCACCTTC
>TRBJ2-1|-|TRBV4-1|few
CASSQVPGTRSVHEQFF
TGCGCCAGCAGCCAGGTTCCCGGGACTCGGAGCGTGCATGAGCAGTTCTTC
>TRBJ1-4|-|TRBV10-3|many
CAIGGISEKLFF
TGTGCCATCGGGGGGATAAGTGAAAAACTGTTTTTT
>TRBJ2-5|TRBD1|TRBV20-1|-
CSAWGVSAGQGAVGTQYF
TGCAGTGCTTGGGGTGTGTCGGCGGGACAGGGGGCTGTGGGGACCCAGTACTTC
>TRBJ2-7|-|TRBV6-5|many
CASSYLYEQYF
TGTGCCAGCAGTTACCTGTACGAGCAGTACTTC
>TRBJ2-5|-|TRBV7-3|-
CASSGTLQETQYF
TGTGCCAGCAGTGGGACCCTACAAGAGACCCAGTACTTC
>TRBJ2-1|TRBD2|TRBV2|-
CASSVAGDYNEQFF
TGTGCCAGCAGTGTAGCGGGGGATTACAATGAGCAGTTCTTC
>TRBJ2-7|-|TRBV4-2|few
CASSPLDSSEQYF
TGTGCCAGCAGCCCTCTGGACAGTAGCGAGCAGTACTTC
>TRBJ2-1|-|TRBV5-5|few
CASSYAGISNEQFF
TGTGCCAGCAGCTACGCGGGCATTTCAAATGAGCAGTTCTTC
>TRBJ1-4|-|TRBV7-9|few
CANSRDLDSDNEKLFF
TGTGCCAACAGCCGGGACCTGGACAGCGATAATGAAAAACTGTTTTTT
>TRBJ1-1|-|TRBV27|few
CASSSDRRGMNTEAFF
TGTGCCAGCAGTTCGGACAGACGAGGCATGAACACTGAAGCTTTCTTT
>TRBJ2-3|-|TRBV29-1|few
CSVVGDADTQYF
TGCAGCGTTGTCGGGGACGCAGATACGCAGTATTTT
>TRBJ1-1|-|TRBV6-6|few
CASSYSDGDTEAFF
TGTGCCAGCAGTTACTCGGACGGTGACACTGAAGCTTTCTTT
>TRBJ2-1|-|TRBV7-9|many
CASSEEGPTYYNEQFF
TGTGCCAGCAGCGAAGAGGGACCCACGTACTACAATGAGCAGTTCTTC
>TRBJ1-2|TRBD1|TRBV10-3|-
CAIREPGQGGDGYTF
TGTGCCATCAGGGAGCCGGGACAGGGGGGAGATGGCTACACCTTC
>TRBJ2-1|-|TRBV29-1|-
CSATYNEQSF
TGCAGCGCAACCTACAATGAGCAGTCCTTC
>TRBJ2-6|-|TRBV5-1|few
CASSWMASSGANVLTF
TGCGCCAGCAGCTGGATGGCGAGCTCTGGGGCCAACGTCCTGACTTTC
>TRBJ1-1|TRBD1|TRBV10-3|-
CAISEGAGTGRSEAFF
TGTGCCATCAGTGAGGGGGCCGGGACAGGGCGGTCTGAAGCTTTCTTT
>TRBJ2-7|-|TRBV3-1|few
CASSQVRSYEQYF
TGTGCCAGCAGCCAAGTAAGGAGCTACGAGCAGTACTTC
>TRBJ1-1|-|TRBV15|-
CATSSGGGVVGAEAFF
TGTGCCACCAGCTCAGGCGGGGGGGTAGTAGGCGCTGAAGCTTTCTTT
>TRBJ1-1|-|TRBV6-6|few
CASGAFGTEAFF
TGTGCCAGCGGGGCGTTTGGGACTGAAGCTTTCTTT
>TRBJ2-1|-|TRBV11-2|few
CASSSSTIPRPYEQFF
TGTGCCAGCAGCTCATCGACTATCCCCCGCCCTTATGAGCAGTTCTTC
>TRBJ1-4|-|TRBV12-3/TRBV12-4|few
CASSFVGARDEKLFF
TGTGCCAGCAGTTTCGTGGGGGCTAGGGATGAAAAACTGTTTTTT
>TRBJ2-5|-|TRBV7-2|-
CASSLVGRVETQYF
TGTGCCAGCAGCTTAGTAGGCAGGGTAGAGACCCAGTACTTC
>TRBJ2-2|-|TRBV2|few
CASGGLPGAGELFF
TGTGCCAGCGGAGGCTTGCCGGGGGCCGGGGAGCTGTTTTTT
>TRBJ2-7|-|TRBV7-8|many
CASSLSFGRYEQYF
TGTGCCAGCAGCTTAAGCTTTGGGCGCTACGAGCAGTACTTC
>TRBJ2-5|-|TRBV28|few
CASSLVSGVETQYF
TGTGCCAGCAGTTTGGTGTCGGGGGTGGAGACCCAGTACTTC
>TRBJ2-1|TRBD2|TRBV20-1|-
CSPRTSGEQFF
TGCAGTCCTAGGACTAGCGGCGAACAGTTCTTC
>TRBJ1-2|-|TRBV6-1|-
CASSEAQDYGYTF
TGTGCCAGCAGTGAAGCGCAAGACTATGGCTACACCTTC
>TRBJ2-2|-|TRBV7-3|few
CASSLHPTGMNTGELFF
TGTGCCAGCAGCCTCCATCCTACAGGGATGAACACCGGGGAGCTGTTTTTT